This T cell receptor beta chain was recorded in a study of PD-L1 blockade in urothelial cancer. Data came from immunoSEQ multiplex PCR; TCRdb stores just in-frame clones and leaves some out. Seen here are about 37,000 clones, 65% to 85% observed once, and the top ten hold less than 20%. Sample: PBMCs, taken around atezolizumab (anti-PD-L1) treatment. The TCR originated in a man aged 55-75 years with urothelial cancer.

The CDR3 is CASSLWGQGGEQYF. CDR3 bases: TGTGCCAGCAGCCTGTGGGGACAGGGAGGCGAGCAGTACTTC. The gene calls are TRBV9 and TRBJ2-7; 9 nucleotides match TRBD1. The length of the CDR3 is 14 residues. From germline, CDR1 is SGDLS and CDR2 YYNGEE. J lost 6 bases, V lost 4 bases, and 8 bases had no gene match.